One T cell receptor (beta chain) is described in this entry. Its antigen is currently unknown. The sample comes from a study of cytomegalovirus exposure and HLA in healthy donors. Study details: Prior work identified around 110 million unique TCR beta sequences in roughly 180 million T cells. Points from the study as a whole: A reported reduction in N-insertions relative to the roughly 670-donor mean was seen in an Asian-associated ancestry cluster in a later analysis.

Trimming removed 5 bases from V and 4 bases from J; junction bases left unmatched: 2. The CDR3 covers 13 residues. Germline V gene lookup returns CDR1 MDHEN and CDR2 SYDVKM. The PCR contained 60 Vbeta and 13 Jbeta primers. Profiling relied on immunoSEQ multiplex PCR, and the TCRdb table lists in-frame clones only, not all of them. The table for this sample gives around 51,000 clones. Material: PBMCs. The TCR was taken from a man aged 35 to 55 in good health and CMV-seropositive. The chain carries TRBV28 and TRBJ1-5; 7 positions match TRBD1. DNA of the CDR3: TGTGCCAGCAGTCCGACAGGGAATCAGCCCCAGCATTTT. Its protein product is CASSPTGNQPQHF. The full variable domain, completed using reference TRBV28 and TRBJ1-5, is DVKVTQSSRYLVKRTGEKVFLECVQDMDHENMFWYRQDPGLGLRLIYFSYDVKMKEKGDIPEGYSVSREKKERFSLILESASTNQTSMYLCASSPTGNQPQHFGDGTRLSIL.